These T cell receptor beta chains were read from a single sample in a study of shared clonotypes between healthy human individuals. Profiling relied on immunoSEQ multiplex PCR, and the TCRdb table lists in-frame clones only, not all of them. This repertoire shows a few million clones, over 85% found once; its top ten account for over 0.12%. Sequencing was done on a sample of naive CD4+ T cells sorted from blood. All receptors derive from a man aged 18 to 29 in good health. Both conserved end residues are part of each CDR3. Fields, in order: clone size, J gene, V gene, D gene, CDR3 protein, CDR3 DNA. D genes are given only for firm matches. A clone size is listed for some rows: how often the clone was seen (once, few, many), or a class if it is expanded.

>few|TRBJ1-2|TRBV5-1|.
CASRNSNYGYTF
TGCGCCAGCAGGAACAGTAACTATGGCTACACCTTC
>.|TRBJ2-3|TRBV6-6|.
CASKIQSTDTQYF
TGTGCCAGCAAGATACAGAGCACAGATACGCAGTATTTT
>once|TRBJ2-7|TRBV6-5|.
CASSYSKMGGVYEQYF
TGTGCCAGCAGTTACTCGAAAATGGGTGGAGTCTACGAGCAGTACTTC
>.|TRBJ2-1|TRBV5-6|TRBD1
CASSSRQGYNEQFF
TGTGCCAGCAGCTCCAGACAGGGGTACAATGAGCAGTTCTTC
>.|TRBJ2-6|TRBV5-4|.
CASSLRNSGANVLTF
TGTGCCAGCAGTCTAAGGAACTCTGGGGCCAACGTCCTGACTTTC
>.|TRBJ1-1|TRBV15|.
CATSGPRAGTEAFF
TGTGCCACCAGCGGACCTCGGGCAGGGACTGAAGCTTTCTTT
>.|TRBJ1-1|TRBV27|TRBD1
CASKRDRGRSGNTEAFF
TGTGCCAGCAAACGGGACAGGGGCAGGTCAGGGAACACTGAAGCTTTCTTT
>once|TRBJ2-1|TRBV2|TRBD1
CASSDSDRGRLNEQFF
TGTGCCAGCAGTGATTCCGACAGGGGGCGCCTCAATGAGCAGTTCTTC
>.|TRBJ1-1|TRBV29-1|TRBD1
CSVGQGRGAFF
TGCAGCGTGGGACAGGGGCGTGGGGCTTTCTTT
>.|TRBJ1-4|TRBV7-4|TRBD1
CASSLETGQGYEKLFF
TGTGCCAGCAGCTTAGAAACAGGACAGGGGTATGAAAAACTGTTTTTT
>once|TRBJ2-1|TRBV13|TRBD2
CASSFRSTSGRAEQFF
TGTGCCAGCAGCTTCCGGAGCACTAGCGGGAGGGCGGAGCAGTTCTTC
>.|TRBJ2-7|TRBV7-2|.
CASSLAPGLTGLEQYF
TGTGCCAGCAGCTTAGCCCCGGGATTGACGGGACTCGAGCAGTACTTC
>.|TRBJ2-6|TRBV9|.
CASSTTGTHHVLTF
TGTGCCAGCAGCACCACAGGGACCCATCACGTCCTGACTTTC
>.|TRBJ2-5|TRBV5-4|TRBD2
CASSLRTSGGGETQYF
TGTGCCAGCAGCTTACGGACTAGCGGTGGAGGGGAGACCCAGTACTTC
>.|TRBJ2-7|TRBV25-1|.
CASSDYSSEQYF
TGTGCCAGCAGTGATTACAGCAGCGAGCAGTACTTC
>once|TRBJ2-5|TRBV20-1|.
CSARYQETQYF
TGCAGTGCTAGGTATCAGGAGACCCAGTACTTC
>.|TRBJ1-5|TRBV18|.
CASSPAGRANQPQHF
TGTGCCAGCTCACCTGCGGGCAGGGCAAATCAGCCCCAGCATTTT
>.|TRBJ1-4|TRBV9|.
CASSPLGRVEKLFF
TGTGCCAGCAGCCCTTTAGGGAGGGTTGAAAAACTGTTTTTT
>.|TRBJ1-4|TRBV11-2|TRBD1
CASSLAGTGSEKLFF
TGTGCCAGCAGCTTAGCCGGGACAGGGAGTGAAAAACTGTTTTTT
>.|TRBJ2-5|TRBV11-2|.
CASSLERETQYF
TGTGCCAGCAGCCTGGAGAGAGAGACCCAGTACTTC
>few|TRBJ2-2|TRBV7-2|.
CASSIGTSRELFF
TGTGCCAGCAGCATCGGGACCTCGCGGGAGCTGTTTTTT
>.|TRBJ2-3|TRBV13|.
CASSSGTREDTQYF
TGTGCCAGCAGCTCAGGGACCAGGGAAGATACGCAGTATTTT
>.|TRBJ1-1|TRBV5-1|.
CASSFRGENTEAFF
TGCGCCAGCAGCTTTCGGGGCGAGAACACTGAAGCTTTCTTT
>.|TRBJ1-1|TRBV7-2|.
CASSVGGMNTEAFF
TGTGCCAGCAGCGTCGGCGGGATGAACACTGAAGCTTTCTTT
>few|TRBJ1-1|TRBV27|.
CASRKGPNTEAFF
TGTGCCAGCAGGAAAGGGCCGAACACTGAAGCTTTCTTT
>.|TRBJ1-6|TRBV7-9|TRBD1
CASSPYGQGGGSPLHF
TGTGCCAGCAGCCCCTATGGACAGGGTGGAGGTTCACCCCTCCACTTT
>once|TRBJ2-7|TRBV5-4|TRBD2
CASSLVGGGNSYEQYF
TGTGCCAGCAGCTTGGTTGGGGGGGGTAACTCCTACGAGCAGTACTTC
>.|TRBJ1-4|TRBV6-5|.
CASSYGATNEKLFF
TGTGCCAGCAGTTATGGGGCAACTAATGAAAAACTGTTTTTT
>.|TRBJ2-7|TRBV5-1|TRBD2
CASSPEGLPYEQYF
TGCGCCAGCAGCCCGGAGGGACTACCTTACGAGCAGTACTTC
>.|TRBJ2-3|TRBV27|TRBD2
CAIGLAGDRTDTQYF
TGTGCCATCGGACTAGCGGGGGACCGCACAGATACGCAGTATTTT
>.|TRBJ1-1|TRBV9|.
CASSVGMGPLLNTEAFF
TGTGCCAGCAGCGTAGGCATGGGACCCCTTTTAAACACTGAAGCTTTCTTT
>.|TRBJ2-3|TRBV30|.
CAGMWNEFSLDTQYF
TGTGCCGGGATGTGGAATGAGTTCTCACTAGATACGCAGTATTTT
>.|TRBJ2-7|TRBV18|.
CASSQFERYEQYF
TGTGCCAGCTCTCAATTCGAGAGGTACGAGCAGTACTTC
>.|TRBJ2-3|TRBV5-5|.
CASSLVGTDTQYF
TGTGCCAGCAGCTTGGTGGGCACAGATACGCAGTATTTT
>once|TRBJ1-5|TRBV15|.
CATSRDGRVNQPQHF
TGTGCCACCAGCAGAGATGGCCGGGTCAATCAGCCCCAGCATTTT
>.|TRBJ1-3|TRBV30|.
CAWTQGVTGNTIYF
TGTGCCTGGACACAGGGAGTAACTGGAAACACCATATATTTT
>.|TRBJ1-2|TRBV10-3|TRBD1
CAIRKLGTAYGYTF
TGTGCCATCAGGAAATTAGGGACAGCCTATGGCTACACCTTC
>once|TRBJ2-3|TRBV6-6|TRBD1
CASTQGVADTQYF
TGTGCCAGCACTCAGGGGGTGGCAGATACGCAGTATTTT
>once|TRBJ2-2|TRBV7-9|TRBD2
CASSSYSGGASTGELFF
TGTGCCAGCAGCTCTTATAGCGGGGGGGCGTCCACCGGGGAGCTGTTTTTT
>.|TRBJ2-7|TRBV29-1|TRBD2
CSVPDGLAGGQTEQYF
TGCAGCGTCCCAGACGGACTAGCGGGAGGCCAAACCGAGCAGTACTTC
>.|TRBJ1-3|TRBV19|.
CASTYGKGPGNTIYF
TGTGCCAGTACCTATGGTAAAGGGCCCGGAAACACCATATATTTT
>few|TRBJ2-2|TRBV9|.
CASSPTTLTGELFF
TGTGCCAGCAGCCCAACGACTCTCACCGGGGAGCTGTTTTTT
>.|TRBJ2-3|TRBV28|.
CASSFLGPSVGTQYF
TGTGCCAGCAGTTTCCTAGGCCCCTCCGTCGGTACGCAGTATTTT
>.|TRBJ2-7|TRBV2|.
CASRRQGYEQYF
TGTGCCAGCAGACGGCAGGGCTACGAGCAGTACTTC
>.|TRBJ1-2|TRBV9|.
CASSVGLTGAVKTNYGYTF
TGTGCCAGCAGCGTAGGATTGACGGGGGCGGTGAAAACTAACTATGGCTACACCTTC
>.|TRBJ2-1|TRBV5-6|.
CASSLAETPSFHEQFF
TGTGCCAGCAGCTTGGCCGAGACCCCCTCTTTCCATGAGCAGTTCTTC
>.|TRBJ2-7|TRBV10-3|TRBD2
CASGRELYEQYF
TGTGCCTCCGGGAGGGAACTCTACGAGCAGTACTTC
>.|TRBJ2-1|TRBV5-1|TRBD2
CASSLASGGNEQFF
TGCGCCAGCAGCTTGGCTAGCGGGGGCAATGAGCAGTTCTTC
>.|TRBJ1-1|TRBV19|.
CASSIGSDTEAFF
TGTGCCAGTAGTATTGGTAGTGACACTGAAGCTTTCTTT
>few|TRBJ1-6|TRBV30|.
CAWSGRQVGSPLHF
TGTGCCTGGAGTGGAAGACAGGTCGGGTCACCCCTCCACTTT
>once|TRBJ1-2|TRBV6-5|TRBD1
CASSSQPGQANYGYTF
TGTGCCAGCAGTTCTCAACCCGGACAGGCTAACTATGGCTACACCTTC
>.|TRBJ1-3|TRBV14|.
CASSRLLSSGNTIYF
TGTGCCAGCAGCCGTCTCTTGAGCTCTGGAAACACCATATATTTT